Below are 21 T cell receptor beta chains sequenced from a single sample in a study of T-cell memory formation after mild COVID-19. TCRdb reanalysed the 5' RACE reads using MiXCR and keeps one entry per CDR3 protein. The table lists about half a million distinct CDR3 sequences, around a sixth of them singletons. Specimen: PBMCs or a T cell subset sorted from them (not recorded which). The receptor source for this set is an adult woman who had mild COVID-19 (a few samples of this study predate the infection). Cell type and time point are not known.

The genes are TRBV5-5 and TRBJ1-2, with 8 bases lining up with TRBD1. The V gene's germline CDR1 is SGHKS and CDR2 YYEKEE (reference sequence). V shed 4 bases and J 2 bases; nucleotides not matched to a gene: 10. This CDR3 has 16 amino acids. CDR3 sequence reads: CASSHQGASRNYGYTF. The CDR3 DNA reads as TGTGCCAGCAGCCATCAGGGGGCGAGCCGGAACTATGGCTACACCTTC.

The chain couples TRBV5-1 to TRBJ1-1; D remains unclear. The CDR3 has 15 residues. From germline, CDR1 is SGHRS and CDR2 YFSETQ. V shed 4 bases and J shed 0 bases, with 13 bases lying between them. The CDR3 DNA follows: TGCGCCAGCAGCGCCGCCATGAAGTTGAACACTGAAGCTTTCTTT. Encoded protein: CASSAAMKLNTEAFF. Filled out from reference TRBV5-1 and TRBJ1-1, the complete variable domain reads KAGVTQTPRYLIKTRGQQVTLSCSPISGHRSVSWYQQTPGQGLQFLFEYFSETQRNKGNFPGRFSGRQFSNSRSEMNVSTLELGDSALYLCASSAAMKLNTEAFFGQGTRLTVV.

The chain joins TRBV10-3 to TRBJ2-1; 7 nucleotides agree with TRBD1. The V segment lost 3 bases and the J segment 2 bases; nucleotides outside the gene matches: 4. The CDR3 consists of 15 residues. CDR1 is ENHRY, CDR2 SYGVKD, per germline. CDR3 in DNA: TGTGCCATCAGTGAAGAACAGGGGCCCTACAATGAGCAGTTCTTC. This codes for CAISEEQGPYNEQFF.

The chain employs TRBV20-1 and TRBJ2-7; D perhaps matches TRBD1 (5 bases). CDR1 and CDR2 (germline): DFQATT, SNEGSKA (reference sequence). This CDR3 comprises 14 residues. Trimming stripped 1 base from V and 2 bases from J, with 12 bases between. CDR3 DNA: TGCAGTGCTAGAGTGGTGGGGCTCACCTACGAGCAGTACTTC. Translating it yields CSARVVGLTYEQYF.

This clonotype was seen a few times. The gene calls are TRBV14 and TRBJ1-1; D gene uncertain. This CDR3 contains 13 residues. V shed 3 bases and J shed 4 bases, with 9 bases lying between them. Germline V gene lookup returns CDR1 SGHDN and CDR2 FVKESK. CDR3 DNA: TGTGCCAGCAGCCACCCAGGTACCACTGAAGCTTTCTTT. Its translation is CASSHPGTTEAFF.

This chain connects TRBV5-1 to TRBJ1-5, with TRBD1 as a possible D gene (5 bases). The CDR3 consists of 14 residues. Germline assignment: CDR1 SGHRS and CDR2 YFSETQ. Deletions cut 3 bases from V and 0 bases from J, with 7 bases between. CDR3 DNA: TGCGCCAGCAGCTCCGGGACTAGCAATCAGCCCCAGCATTTT. This gives the protein CASSSGTSNQPQHF.

The CDR3 DNA reads as TGTGCCAGCAGTGACTCGATCAGGGACGGTGGCTACACCTTC. Amino acid sequence: CASSDSIRDGGYTF. The V and J genes are TRBV6-4 and TRBJ1-2; possibly TRBD1 for D (5 bases). The CDR3 is 14 amino acids. CDR1 is MRHNA, CDR2 SNTAGT, per germline. V gave up 0 bases and J gave up 7 bases, with 12 bases separating them.

V gene TRBV12-3 or TRBV12-4 combines with J gene TRBJ2-1, with D perhaps TRBD2 (5 bases). This CDR3 has 13 amino acids. V lost 7 bases, J lost 3 bases, and 10 bases lay in between. The DNA for the CDR3 is TGTGCCAGCAAGCGGCAGAACTACAATGAGCAGTTCTTC. It translates to CASKRQNYNEQFF.

CDR3: CASSPQLAGGHNEQFF. The CDR3 DNA is TGCGCCAGCAGCCCCCAACTAGCGGGAGGACACAATGAGCAGTTCTTC. The gene calls are TRBV5-1 and TRBJ2-1; 12 nucleotides match TRBD2. The CDR3 consists of 16 residues. In germline, CDR1 is SGHRS, CDR2 YFSETQ. Trimming took 4 bases from V and 5 from J; bases not matched to a gene: 7.

V gene TRBV5-4 combines with J gene TRBJ2-5; D may correspond to TRBD1 or TRBD2 (5 bases each). CDR1 SGHNT and CDR2 YYREEE come from the germline V gene (reference sequence). The ends were cut back, 7 bases at V and 5 bases at J, with 18 bases in the middle. CDR3 length equals 14 residues. The DNA of the CDR3 is TGTGCCAGCTCCTCGGGGCCGGAGAGTGAGACCCAGTACTTC. It codes for CASSSGPESETQYF.

The sample holds many counts of this clonotype. The V gene is TRBV5-1, the J gene TRBJ2-7; 7 bases fit TRBD1. The CDR3 extends over 19 amino acids. The V gene end was trimmed by 4 bases and the J gene end by 0 bases; junction bases not matched to a gene: 19. Germline lookup yields CDR1 SGHRS and CDR2 YFSETQ. CDR3: CASSIPGTAKNRSSYEQYF. The CDR3 DNA reads as TGCGCCAGCAGCATACCCGGGACAGCCAAAAACCGAAGCTCCTACGAGCAGTACTTC.

CDR3 loop: CATSDSYGTGGIGELFF. The CDR3 DNA reads TGTGCCACCAGTGATTCCTACGGGACAGGGGGTATCGGGGAGCTGTTTTTT. This chain connects TRBV24-1 to TRBJ2-2, with TRBD1 identical over 11 bases. The CDR3 sequence is 17 residues long. From germline, CDR1 is KGHDR and CDR2 SFDVKD. Trimming at V came to 2 bases and at J to 7 bases, leaving 8 bases not matched to a gene.

This chain connects TRBV7-9 to TRBJ1-2; TRBD1 might be the D (5 bases). Germline V gene sequence: CDR1 SEHNR, CDR2 FQNEAQ (reference sequence). The CDR3 contains 12 residues. The V end lost 4 bases, the J end lost 2 bases, and 5 bases lay between the germline ends. CDR3 amino acids: CASSYRNYGYTF. In nucleotides, the CDR3 is TGTGCCAGCAGCTACAGGAACTATGGCTACACCTTC. The full variable domain, in which reference TRBV7-9 and TRBJ1-2 provide the parts outside the CDR3, is DTGVSQNPRHKITKRGQNVTFRCDPISEHNRLYWYRQTLGQGPEFLTYFQNEAQLEKSRLLSDRFSAERPKGSFSTLEIQRTEQGDSAMYLCASSYRNYGYTFGSGTRLTVV.

The chain has TRBV7-9 and TRBJ1-6; D ambiguous. V was pared by 5 bases and J by 13 bases, with 15 bases between. CDR1 SEHNR and CDR2 FQNEAQ come from the germline V gene (reference sequence). CDR3 length: 13 amino acids. CDR3 protein: CASSSGQVAPLHF. Written as DNA, the CDR3 is TGTGCCAGCAGCAGCGGGCAAGTGGCTCCCCTCCACTTT. Full variable domain (remainder filled in from reference TRBV7-9 and TRBJ1-6): DTGVSQNPRHKITKRGQNVTFRCDPISEHNRLYWYRQTLGQGPEFLTYFQNEAQLEKSRLLSDRFSAERPKGSFSTLEIQRTEQGDSAMYLCASSSGQVAPLHFGNGTRLTVT.

This chain connects TRBV20-1 to TRBJ2-2; 7 nucleotides align to TRBD2. Looked up from germline, CDR1 is DFQATT and CDR2 is SNEGSKA (reference sequence). There are 17 residues in the CDR3. V shed 5 bases, J shed 1 base, and the junction held 13 bases outside the gene matches. The CDR3 region is CSAEPTLGEGNTGELFF. CDR3 coding DNA: TGCAGTGCTGAGCCCACACTCGGGGAGGGGAACACCGGGGAGCTGTTTTTT.

This clonotype came up once. The chain recombines TRBV6-4 with TRBJ2-1; D is unresolved. Trimming stripped 0 bases from V and 0 bases from J, with 9 bases between. CDR1 is MRHNA and CDR2 is SNTAGT in the germline V gene. CDR3 length equals 16 residues. The CDR3 sequence: CASSDSLRYSYNEQFF. CDR3 in DNA: TGTGCCAGCAGTGACTCTTTGCGCTACTCCTACAATGAGCAGTTCTTC.

The CDR3 coding sequence is TGTGCCAGCAGCCATATCGGGACTTATAATTCACCCCTCCACTTT. The encoded protein is CASSHIGTYNSPLHF. The rearrangement joins TRBV5-4 to TRBJ1-6; the D gene is possibly TRBD1 (5 bases). Germline V gene sequence: CDR1 SGHNT, CDR2 YYREEE (reference sequence). The germline V and J ends were trimmed by 4 bases and 4 bases, with 12 bases remaining between them. This CDR3 is built from 15 residues.

This chain joins TRBV28 and TRBJ2-3; 10 nucleotides align to TRBD1. Germline loops: CDR1 MDHEN, CDR2 SYDVKM. With V trimmed by 6 bases and J by 3 bases, 6 bases remained unmatched. The CDR3 is 15 amino acids. The CDR3 sequence is CASRGQGRGTDTQYF. The CDR3, as DNA: TGTGCCAGCAGGGGACAGGGGCGGGGGACAGATACGCAGTATTTT.

The chain recombines TRBV5-4 with TRBJ2-7, with TRBD2 as a possible D gene (7 bases). The CDR3 length is 16 residues. Trimming removed 4 bases at V and 3 bases at J, with 20 bases between. Germline loops: CDR1 SGHNT, CDR2 YYREEE (reference sequence). The DNA of the CDR3 is TGTGCCAGCAGCCCAGGGGTGGCTAGCGGTTACTACGAGCAGTACTTC. This encodes CASSPGVASGYYEQYF.

This clonotype occurred a few times. This CDR3 is CASRTSTNEKLFF. The CDR3 region has the DNA TGTGCCAGCAGGACATCAACTAATGAAAAACTGTTTTTT. J is TRBJ1-4 and V is TRBV12-3 or TRBV12-4, with D uncertain. The CDR3 is made up of 13 amino acids. Trimming left V 6 bases short and J 0 bases short, with 5 bases between.

The gene calls are TRBV29-1 and TRBJ1-3; D unresolved. The CDR3 has 14 residues. Germline lookup yields CDR1 SQVTM and CDR2 ANQGSEA. V lost 3 bases and J lost 0, with 9 bases in between. The CDR3 DNA is TGCAGCGTTGAGGCGTCTAGCTCTGGAAACACCATATATTTT. It encodes CSVEASSSGNTIYF.